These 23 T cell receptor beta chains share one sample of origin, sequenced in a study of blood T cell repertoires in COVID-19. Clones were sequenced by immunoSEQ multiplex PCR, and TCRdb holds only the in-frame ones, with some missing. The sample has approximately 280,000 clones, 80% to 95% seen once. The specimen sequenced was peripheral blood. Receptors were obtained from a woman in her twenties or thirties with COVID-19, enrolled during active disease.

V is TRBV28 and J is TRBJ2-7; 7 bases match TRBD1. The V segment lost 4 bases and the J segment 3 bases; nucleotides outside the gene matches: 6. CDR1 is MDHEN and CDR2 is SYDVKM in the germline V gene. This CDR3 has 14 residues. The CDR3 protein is CASSSSGGRYEQYF. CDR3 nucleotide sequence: TGTGCCAGCAGTTCGTCAGGGGGTCGCTACGAGCAGTACTTC. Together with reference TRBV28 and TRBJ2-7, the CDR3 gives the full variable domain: DVKVTQSSRYLVKRTGEKVFLECVQDMDHENMFWYRQDPGLGLRLIYFSYDVKMKEKGDIPEGYSVSREKKERFSLILESASTNQTSMYLCASSSSGGRYEQYFGPGTRLTVT.

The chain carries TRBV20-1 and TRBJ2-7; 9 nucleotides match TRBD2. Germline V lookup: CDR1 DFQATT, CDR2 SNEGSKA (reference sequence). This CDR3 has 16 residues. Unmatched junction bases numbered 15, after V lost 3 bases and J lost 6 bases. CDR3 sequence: CSASPPISGRLLEQYF. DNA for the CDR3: TGCAGTGCTAGTCCCCCTATTAGCGGGAGATTGCTCGAGCAGTACTTC.

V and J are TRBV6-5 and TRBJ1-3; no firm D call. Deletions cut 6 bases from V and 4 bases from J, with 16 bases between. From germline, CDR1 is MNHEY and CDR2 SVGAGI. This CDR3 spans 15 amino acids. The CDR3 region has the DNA TGTGCCAGCAGAAGCCTCACGAGGCCGGGAAACACCATATATTTT. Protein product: CASRSLTRPGNTIYF.

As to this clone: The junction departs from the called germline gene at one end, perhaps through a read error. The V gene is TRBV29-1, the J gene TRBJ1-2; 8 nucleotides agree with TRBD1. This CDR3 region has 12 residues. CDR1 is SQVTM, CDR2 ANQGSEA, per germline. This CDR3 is CALGTGFYGYTF. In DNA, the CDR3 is TGTGCGCTTGGGACAGGCTTCTATGGCTACACCTTC.

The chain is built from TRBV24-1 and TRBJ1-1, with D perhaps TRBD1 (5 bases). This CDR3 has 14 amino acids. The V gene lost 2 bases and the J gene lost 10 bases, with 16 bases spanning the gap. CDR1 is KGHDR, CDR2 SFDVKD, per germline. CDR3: CATSDWGQGYGAFF. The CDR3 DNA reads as TGTGCCACCAGTGATTGGGGCCAGGGATATGGAGCTTTCTTT.

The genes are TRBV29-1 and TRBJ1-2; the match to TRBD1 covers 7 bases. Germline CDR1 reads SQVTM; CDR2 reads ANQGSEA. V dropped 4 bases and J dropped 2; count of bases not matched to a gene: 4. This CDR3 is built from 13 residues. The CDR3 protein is CSVVKGANYGYTF. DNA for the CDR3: TGCAGCGTTGTTAAGGGGGCGAACTATGGCTACACCTTC.

The CDR3, as DNA: TGTGCCTGGACGGGGGTAGGGGAGACCCAGTACTTC. Protein: CAWTGVGETQYF. The chain links TRBV30 to TRBJ2-5; TRBD2 might be the D (6 bases). The CDR3 loop spans 12 amino acids. Trimming pared 4 bases from V and 5 bases from J, leaving 11 bases between. Germline CDR1 and CDR2: GTSNPN and SVGIG (reference sequence).

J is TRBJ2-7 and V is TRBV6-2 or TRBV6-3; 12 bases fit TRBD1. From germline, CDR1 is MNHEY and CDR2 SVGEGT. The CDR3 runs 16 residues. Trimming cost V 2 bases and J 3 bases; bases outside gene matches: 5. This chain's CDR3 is CASSYTGTGGGYEQYF. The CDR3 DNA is TGTGCCAGCAGTTACACGGGGACAGGGGGCGGCTACGAGCAGTACTTC.

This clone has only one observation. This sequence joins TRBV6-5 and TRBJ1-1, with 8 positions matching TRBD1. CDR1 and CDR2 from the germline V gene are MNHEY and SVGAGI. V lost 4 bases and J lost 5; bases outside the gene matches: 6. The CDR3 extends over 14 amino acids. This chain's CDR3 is CASSLVYRGTEAFF. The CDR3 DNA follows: TGTGCCAGCAGTTTGGTTTACAGGGGGACTGAAGCTTTCTTT.

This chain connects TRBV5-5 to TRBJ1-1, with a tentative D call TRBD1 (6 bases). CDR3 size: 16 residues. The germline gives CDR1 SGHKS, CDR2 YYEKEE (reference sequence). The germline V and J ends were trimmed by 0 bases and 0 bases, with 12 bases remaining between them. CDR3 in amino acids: CASSLGVGQLNTEAFF. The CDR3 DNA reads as TGTGCCAGCAGCTTGGGGGTCGGACAGCTGAACACTGAAGCTTTCTTT.

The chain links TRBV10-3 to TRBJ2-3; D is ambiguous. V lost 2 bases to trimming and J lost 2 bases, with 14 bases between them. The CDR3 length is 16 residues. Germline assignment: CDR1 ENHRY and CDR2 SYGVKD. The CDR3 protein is CAISEISEYSTDTQYF. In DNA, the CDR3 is TGTGCCATCAGTGAGATATCGGAGTATTCCACAGATACGCAGTATTTT.

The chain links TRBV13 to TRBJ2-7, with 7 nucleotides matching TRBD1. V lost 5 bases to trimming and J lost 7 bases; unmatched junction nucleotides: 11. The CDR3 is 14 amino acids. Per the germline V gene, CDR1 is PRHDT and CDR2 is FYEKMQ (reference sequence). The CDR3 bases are TGTGCCAGCAGCCTCCTACCGACAGGGCGGGAGCAGTACTTC. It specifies CASSLLPTGREQYF.

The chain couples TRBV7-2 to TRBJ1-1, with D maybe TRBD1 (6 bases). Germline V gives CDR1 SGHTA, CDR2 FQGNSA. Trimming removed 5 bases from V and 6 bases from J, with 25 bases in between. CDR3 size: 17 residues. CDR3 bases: TGTGCCAGCAGCAACCAAGGGCAGGGGACGAGGGCTTCTGAAGCTTTCTTT. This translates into CASSNQGQGTRASEAFF.

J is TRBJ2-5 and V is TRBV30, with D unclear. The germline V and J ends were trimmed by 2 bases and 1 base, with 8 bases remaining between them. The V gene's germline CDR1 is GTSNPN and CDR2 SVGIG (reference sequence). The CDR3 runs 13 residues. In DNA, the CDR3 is TGTGCCTGGAGTTTGGTAGCCCAAGAGACCCAGTACTTC. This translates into CAWSLVAQETQYF. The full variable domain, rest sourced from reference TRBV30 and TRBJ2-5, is SQTIHQWPATLVQPVGSPLSLECTVEGTSNPNLYWYRQAAGRGLQLLFYSVGIGQISSEVPQNLSASRPQDRQFILSSKKLLLSDSGFYLCAWSLVAQETQYFGPGTRLLVL.

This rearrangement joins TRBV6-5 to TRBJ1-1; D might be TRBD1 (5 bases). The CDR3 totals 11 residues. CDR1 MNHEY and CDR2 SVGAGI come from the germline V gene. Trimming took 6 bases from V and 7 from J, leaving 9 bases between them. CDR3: CASRRGGEAFF. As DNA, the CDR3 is TGTGCCAGCAGGCGGGGGGGTGAAGCTTTCTTT.

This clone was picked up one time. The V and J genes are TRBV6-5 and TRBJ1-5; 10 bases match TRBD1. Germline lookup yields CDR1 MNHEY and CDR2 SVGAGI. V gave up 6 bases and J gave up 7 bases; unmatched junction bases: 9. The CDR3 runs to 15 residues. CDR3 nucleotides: TGTGCCAGCAGAAGCGGGACAGGGGTTCAACAGCCCCAGCATTTT. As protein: CASRSGTGVQQPQHF.

CDR3 bases: TGCAGCGTTGGGGGCAGGGGACGCGAGCAGTACTTC. It yields the protein CSVGGRGREQYF. V usage is TRBV29-1 and J usage is TRBJ2-7, with D maybe TRBD1 (6 bases). The CDR3 is 12 residues long. Trimming shortened V by 4 bases and J by 6 bases, and 13 bases separated the two germline ends. CDR1 and CDR2 (germline): SQVTM, ANQGSEA.

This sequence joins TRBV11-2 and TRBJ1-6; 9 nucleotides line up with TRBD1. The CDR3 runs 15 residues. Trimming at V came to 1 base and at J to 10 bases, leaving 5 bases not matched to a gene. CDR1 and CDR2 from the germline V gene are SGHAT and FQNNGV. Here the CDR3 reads CASSLAVDRGSPLHF. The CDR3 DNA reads TGTGCCAGCAGCTTAGCTGTGGACAGGGGATCACCCCTCCACTTT.

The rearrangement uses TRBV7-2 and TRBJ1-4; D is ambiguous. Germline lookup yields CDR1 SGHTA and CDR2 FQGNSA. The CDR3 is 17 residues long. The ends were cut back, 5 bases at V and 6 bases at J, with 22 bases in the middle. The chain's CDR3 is CASSPDGRGSAHEKLFF. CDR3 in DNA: TGTGCCAGCAGCCCAGATGGTCGGGGTTCCGCGCATGAAAAACTGTTTTTT.

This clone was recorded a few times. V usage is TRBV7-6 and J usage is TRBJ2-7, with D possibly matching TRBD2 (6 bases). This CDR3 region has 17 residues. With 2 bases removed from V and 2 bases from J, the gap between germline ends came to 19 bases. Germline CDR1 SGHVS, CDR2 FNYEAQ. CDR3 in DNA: TGTGCCAGCAGCTTATCCGGAGAGCCGGGGGACCCCTACGAGCAGTACTTC. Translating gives CASSLSGEPGDPYEQYF.

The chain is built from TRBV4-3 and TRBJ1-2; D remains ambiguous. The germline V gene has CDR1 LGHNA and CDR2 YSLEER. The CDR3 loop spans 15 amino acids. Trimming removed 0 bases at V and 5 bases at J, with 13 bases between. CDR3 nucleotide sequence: TGCGCCAGCAGCCAAGATCCAGGATTTGAGTATGGCTACACCTTC. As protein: CASSQDPGFEYGYTF.

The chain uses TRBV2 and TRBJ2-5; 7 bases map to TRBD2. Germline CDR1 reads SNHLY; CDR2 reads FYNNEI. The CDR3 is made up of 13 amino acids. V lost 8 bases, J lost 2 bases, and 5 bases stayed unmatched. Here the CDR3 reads CASAREGQETQYF. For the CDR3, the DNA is TGTGCCAGCGCCAGGGAGGGGCAAGAGACCCAGTACTTC.

CDR3 DNA sequence: TGTGCCAGCAGCCGACAGGGAGCGGCTAATGAAAAACTGTTTTTT. This sequence encodes CASSRQGAANEKLFF. The chain couples TRBV11-2 to TRBJ1-4; 7 bases are shared with TRBD1. CDR1 and CDR2 from the germline V gene are SGHAT and FQNNGV. V gave up 5 bases and J gave up 3 bases; unmatched junction bases: 6. The CDR3 loop spans 15 amino acids.